This T cell receptor beta chain emerged from a study of identifying expanded T cells in peripheral blood. Study results and limitations: Over about two and four weeks, about 15 and 19 clones changed, versus roughly 1.1 between replicates.

This clone turned up a few times. The antigen is not known. TCRdb keeps only in-frame clones here, not all; method: immunoSEQ multiplex PCR. The sample lists roughly 100,000 clones, 87% seen once, with about 15% in the top ten. V was clipped by 6 bases and J by 2 bases; unmatched bases: 8. Per germline, CDR1 MDHEN and CDR2 SYDVKM. This CDR3 is built from 15 residues. This clonotype was obtained from a person between 18 and 75 years old in good health. Input material: blood. J is TRBJ2-3 and V is TRBV28, with 7 positions matching TRBD1. CDR3 sequence: CASSPRQGHTDTQYF. In DNA, the CDR3 is TGTGCCAGCAGCCCGAGACAGGGCCACACAGATACGCAGTATTTT.